This T cell receptor beta chain was captured in a study of blood T cell repertoires in COVID-19. The overall study: Spain, Italy and the United States supplied samples that represented acute and convalescent COVID-19.

Adults between roughly 18 and 89 years of age took part from about 24 US areas. Sequencing used immunoSEQ multiplex PCR; TCRdb keeps in-frame clones, though not all of them. The table lists 250,000 or so clones, 80% to 90% of them singletons. V trimming: 5 bases; J trimming: 5 bases; junction bases outside the gene matches: 8. The CDR3 spans 15 residues. Per germline, CDR1 SGHVS and CDR2 FNYEAQ. The sample comprised PBMCs or T cells enriched from blood (not recorded which). The gene calls are TRBV7-6 and TRBJ2-5; 10 nucleotides agree with TRBD1. This clonotype was sampled from a woman between 45 and 65 years old who had been exposed to COVID-19. The CDR3 loop is CASSPTGGGQETQYF. The CDR3 nucleotides are TGTGCCAGCAGCCCGACAGGGGGCGGGCAGGAGACCCAGTACTTC.